This record looks at one TCR beta chain sequence and its context. Germline CDR1 reads GTSNPN; CDR2 reads SVGIG (reference sequence). V was shortened by 0 bases and J by 7 bases, with 10 bases between the two germline ends. There are 13 residues in the CDR3. The data originate from a study of cytomegalovirus exposure and HLA in healthy donors. The wider study: Genotyping of roughly 400 donors showed that 80% to 85% belonged to the Caucasian-associated ancestry cluster.

PCR involved 60 Vbeta and 13 Jbeta primers. TCRdb's copy holds only in-frame clones and misses some; the assay was immunoSEQ multiplex PCR. Seen here are 95,000 to 100,000 clones, over 70% observed once, and the top ten hold 8% to 13%. The sequence came from a man between 45 and 60 years old in good health and CMV-seronegative. The sequenced material came from PBMCs. The J gene is TRBJ1-5, the V gene TRBV30; D ambiguous. CDR3 amino acids: CAWSVSGGQPQHF. The CDR3 DNA is TGTGCCTGGAGTGTAAGCGGCGGGCAGCCCCAGCATTTT.